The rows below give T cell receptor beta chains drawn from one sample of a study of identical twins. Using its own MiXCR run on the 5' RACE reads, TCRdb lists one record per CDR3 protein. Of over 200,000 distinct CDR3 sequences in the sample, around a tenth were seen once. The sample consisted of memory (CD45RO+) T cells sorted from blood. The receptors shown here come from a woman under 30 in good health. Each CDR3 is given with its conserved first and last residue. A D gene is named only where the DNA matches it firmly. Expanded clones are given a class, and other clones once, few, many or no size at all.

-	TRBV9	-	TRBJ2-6	TGTGCCAGCAGCTCTGGGGCAGCTTCTGTCCTGACTTTC	CASSSGAASVLTF
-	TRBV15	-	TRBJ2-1	TGTGCCACCAGCAGAGATGTAGGGAGGGGGGTGAATGAGCAGTTCTTC	CATSRDVGRGVNEQFF
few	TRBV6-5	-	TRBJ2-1	TGTGCCAGCAGTTATGCGGGGCAAAACTCCTACAATGAGCAGTTCTTC	CASSYAGQNSYNEQFF
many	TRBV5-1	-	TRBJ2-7	TGCGCCAGCAGCTTGGTAGGGTACGAGCAGTACTTC	CASSLVGYEQYF
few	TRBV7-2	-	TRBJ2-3	TGTGCCAGCAGCTTTACCGCCCCCCCAGATACGCAGTATTTT	CASSFTAPPDTQYF
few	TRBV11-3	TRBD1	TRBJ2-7	TGTGCCAGCAGACGGGAAGGACAGGAACCCTACGAGCAGTACTTC	CASRREGQEPYEQYF
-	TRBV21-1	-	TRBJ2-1	TGTGCCAGCAGCACACCAGCGGGAGGGTTGGTCAATGAGCAGTTCTTC	CASSTPAGGLVNEQFF
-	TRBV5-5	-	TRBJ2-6	TGTGCAGCACACTCTGGGGCCAACGTCCTGACTTTC	CAAHSGANVLTF
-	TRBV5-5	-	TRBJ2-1	TGTGCCAGCAGCTTGGGTTTGGGCGGGACCTTCTGGAATGAGCAGTTCTTC	CASSLGLGGTFWNEQFF
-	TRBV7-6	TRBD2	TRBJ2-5	TGTGCCAGCAGCCTGAGTAGCGGGAGGCTCGGGGAGACCCAGTACTTC	CASSLSSGRLGETQYF
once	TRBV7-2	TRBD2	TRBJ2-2	TGTGCCAGCAGCCCTCGGACTAGCGGATCGAACACCGGGGAGCTGTTTTTT	CASSPRTSGSNTGELFF
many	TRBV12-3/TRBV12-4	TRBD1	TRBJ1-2	TGTGCCAGCAAATTACAGGGGGCACATGGCTACACCTTC	CASKLQGAHGYTF
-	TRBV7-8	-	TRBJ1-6	TGTGCCAGCAGCTTAGTAGCAATCGGGCAGAGTAATATCCGTTCACCCCTCCACTTT	CASSLVAIGQSNIRSPLHF
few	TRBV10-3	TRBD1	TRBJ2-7	TGTGCCATCGGACAGGGGGGGCCTTACGAGCAGTACTTC	CAIGQGGPYEQYF
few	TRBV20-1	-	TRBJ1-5	TGCAGTGCGTCCGGGGACACCAATCAGCCCCAGCATTTT	CSASGDTNQPQHF
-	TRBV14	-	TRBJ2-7	TGTGCCAGCAGCCAAAGCAGCGTCGAGCAGTACTTC	CASSQSSVEQYF
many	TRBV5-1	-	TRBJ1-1	TGCGCCAGCAGCTTCTCCGGCACTAGGAACACTGAAGCTTTCTTT	CASSFSGTRNTEAFF
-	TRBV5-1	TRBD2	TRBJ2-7	TGCGCCAGCAGCAACCCTAGCGGCTCCTACGAGCAGTACTTC	CASSNPSGSYEQYF
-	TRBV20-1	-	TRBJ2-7	TGCAGTGCTAGAGATTATAGCATGGGGGGGCTCGCCTACGAGCAGTACTTC	CSARDYSMGGLAYEQYF
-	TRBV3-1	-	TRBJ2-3	TGTGCCAGCAGCCAGGTGGGGGATACGCAGTATTTT	CASSQVGDTQYF
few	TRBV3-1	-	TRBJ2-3	TGTGCCAGCAGCCAAGAAGAAAGTTCTAGCACAGATACGCAGTATTTT	CASSQEESSSTDTQYF
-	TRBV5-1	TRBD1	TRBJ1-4	TGCGCCAGCAGCTTGTCAGGACAGGGGCTAACTAATGAAAAACTGTTTTTT	CASSLSGQGLTNEKLFF
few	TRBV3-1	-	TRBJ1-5	TGTGCCAGCAGCCTGGCCCCTCGTCAGCCCCAGCATTTT	CASSLAPRQPQHF
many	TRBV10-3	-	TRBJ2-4	TGTGCCATCAGTGAGTTCGTCACAGGGTCTTATGAGGCCAAAAACATTCAGTACTTC	CAISEFVTGSYEAKNIQYF
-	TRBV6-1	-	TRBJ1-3	TGTGCCAGCAGTGAAGTTTCGGGCAACCCTGGAAACACCATATATTTT	CASSEVSGNPGNTIYF
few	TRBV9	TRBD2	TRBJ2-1	TGTGCCAGCAGCCTGAGCGGGAGGCAGGGCAATGAGCAGTTCTTC	CASSLSGRQGNEQFF
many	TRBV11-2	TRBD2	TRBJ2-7	TGTGCCAGCAGCGGCCGCAGCGGGGGCTCCTACGAGCAGTACTTC	CASSGRSGGSYEQYF
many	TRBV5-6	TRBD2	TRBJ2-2	TGTGCCAGCAGCTTGGGAGGTAGCGGGGGCACCGGGGAGCTGTTTTTT	CASSLGGSGGTGELFF
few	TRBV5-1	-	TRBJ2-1	TGCGCCAGCAGCAACGATATACCCTCCTACAATGAGCAGTTCTTC	CASSNDIPSYNEQFF
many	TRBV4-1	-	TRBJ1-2	TGCGCCAGCAGCTCGCCCGGGGGGGACTATGGCTACACCTTC	CASSSPGGDYGYTF
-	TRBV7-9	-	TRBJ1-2	TGTGCCAGCAGCTTCGGCGGGAAAGGGGACTATGGCTACACCTTC	CASSFGGKGDYGYTF
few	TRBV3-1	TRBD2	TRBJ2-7	TGTGCCAGCAGCCCCCGGACTAGCGGAAAGGCCGAGCAGTACTTC	CASSPRTSGKAEQYF
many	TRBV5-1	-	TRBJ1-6	TGCGCCAGCAGCTTGGCCGGGGCCCATAATTCACCCCTCCACTTT	CASSLAGAHNSPLHF
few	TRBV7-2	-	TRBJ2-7	TGTGCCAGCAGCTTAGTGTCAGGGTTTAGCTCCTACGAGCAGTACTTC	CASSLVSGFSSYEQYF
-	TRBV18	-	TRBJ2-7	TGTGCCAGCTCTCCGAGCGCGGGATCCAACTACGAGCAGTACTTC	CASSPSAGSNYEQYF
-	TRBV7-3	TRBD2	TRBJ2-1	TGTGCCAGCAGTTATAGCGGGGGCCGAACTATCTACAATGAGCAGTTCTTC	CASSYSGGRTIYNEQFF
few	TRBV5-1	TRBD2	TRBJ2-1	TGCGCCAGCAGCCTCGGGGGAGGGAGTGAGCAGTTCTTC	CASSLGGGSEQFF
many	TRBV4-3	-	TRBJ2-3	TGCGCCAGCAGCCCAAAACTCACCTACCAGGGGCATACGCAGTATTTT	CASSPKLTYQGHTQYF
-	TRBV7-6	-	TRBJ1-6	TGTGCCAGCAGCTTTTCCGGGGTCAATTCACCCCTCCACTTT	CASSFSGVNSPLHF
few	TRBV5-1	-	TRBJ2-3	TGCGCCAGCAGCTTGGTGGGTGGACCCGATACGCAGTATTTT	CASSLVGGPDTQYF
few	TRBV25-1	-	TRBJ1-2	TGTGCCAGCAGTGAAACACGAAACTATGGCTACACCTTC	CASSETRNYGYTF
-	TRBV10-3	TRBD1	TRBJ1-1	TGTGCCATCAGTGCACAGGGGACGGGAACTTTCTTT	CAISAQGTGTFF
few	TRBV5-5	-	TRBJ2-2	TGTGCCAGCAGGGCGTTAGGCCAGAACACCGGGGAGCTGTTTTTT	CASRALGQNTGELFF
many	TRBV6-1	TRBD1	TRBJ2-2	TGTGCCAGCAGCCAACGGACAGGAACAGCAAACACCGGGGAGCTGTTTTTT	CASSQRTGTANTGELFF
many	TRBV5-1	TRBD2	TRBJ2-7	TGCGCCAGCAGCTCCTTTATAGCGGGTGATGCGCAGTACTTC	CASSSFIAGDAQYF
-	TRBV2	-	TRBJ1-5	TGTGCCAGCAGTGAGTCCGTAAATAGCAATCAGCCCCAGCATTTT	CASSESVNSNQPQHF